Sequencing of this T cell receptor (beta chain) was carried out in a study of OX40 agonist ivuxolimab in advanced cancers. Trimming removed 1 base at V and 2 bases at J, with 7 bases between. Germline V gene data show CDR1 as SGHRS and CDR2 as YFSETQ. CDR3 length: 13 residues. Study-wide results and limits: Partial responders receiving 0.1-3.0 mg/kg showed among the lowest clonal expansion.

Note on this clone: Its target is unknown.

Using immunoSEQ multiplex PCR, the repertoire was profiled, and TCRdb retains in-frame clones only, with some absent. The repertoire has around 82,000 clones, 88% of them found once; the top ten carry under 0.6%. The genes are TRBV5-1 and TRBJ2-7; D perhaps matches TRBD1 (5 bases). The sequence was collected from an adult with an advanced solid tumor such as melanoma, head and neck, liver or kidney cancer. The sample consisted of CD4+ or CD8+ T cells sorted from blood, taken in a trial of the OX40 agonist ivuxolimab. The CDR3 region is CASSLQGTYEQYF. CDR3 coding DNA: TGCGCCAGCAGCTTGCAGGGCACCTACGAGCAGTACTTC.